This T cell receptor (beta chain) was retrieved from a study of T cells after yellow fever vaccination. Details on this clonotype: The antigen remains undetermined.

V was cut by 5 bases and J by 3 bases, with 17 bases left in between. The CDR3 has 14 residues. Germline V CDR1 and CDR2: DFQATT, SNEGSKA (reference sequence). UMIs and a universal primer site were added when TCR cDNA was made by 5'RACE template switching. TCRdb independently ran MiXCR on the 5' RACE reads; one entry per CDR3 protein. The table lists 300,000 to 400,000 distinct CDR3 sequences, 8% to 10% of them singletons. Broader study findings: Within FACS-sorted repertoires, abundant clonotypes contaminating from the bulk population could be present. By day 5 rather than day 15, the secondary response had peaked, though it was weaker. Subsequent to the booster, the majority of primary-vaccination clones reappeared (roughly 96% CD4, around 90% CD8).

The clonotype originates from a man aged 18 to 29 who received the YFV17D yellow fever vaccine. The sample in question was PBMCs, obtained on the day of the first yellow fever vaccination. The rearrangement joins TRBV20-1 to TRBJ2-7; TRBD1 might be the D (7 bases). The CDR3 sequence: CSARGQEGLYEQYF. In DNA form, the CDR3 reads TGCAGTGCTCGTGGACAGGAGGGCCTCTACGAGCAGTACTTC.